The clone carrying this T cell receptor beta chain has a handful of counts. The entry originates in a study of blood T cell repertoires in COVID-19. In the study overall: COVID-19 samples, acute and convalescent, were from the United States, Italy and Spain. T cells, B-cell-depleted T cells, or PBMCs provided the cDNA or gDNA that served as material.

Source study methods: Using reference gene primer amplification, nucleated cell counts were estimated. Generated by immunoSEQ multiplex PCR, the TCRdb table keeps only in-frame clones and is missing some. The DNA was the basis for D and trimming; V, J and clone size are from that table. The sample lists roughly 130,000 clones, about three quarters occurring once. J lost 9 bases, V lost 1 base, and 4 bases had no gene match. The length of the CDR3 is 14 residues. CDR1 is KGHDR and CDR2 is SFDVKD in the germline V gene. This rearrangement joins TRBV24-1 to TRBJ2-3; the match to TRBD2 covers 9 bases. Sample: peripheral blood. The receptor was derived from a man between 45 and 60 years old with acute or convalescent COVID-19. Here the CDR3 DNA reads TGTGCCACCAGTGATTTATCCAGCGGGGGGACGCAGTATTTT. Encoded protein: CATSDLSSGGTQYF.